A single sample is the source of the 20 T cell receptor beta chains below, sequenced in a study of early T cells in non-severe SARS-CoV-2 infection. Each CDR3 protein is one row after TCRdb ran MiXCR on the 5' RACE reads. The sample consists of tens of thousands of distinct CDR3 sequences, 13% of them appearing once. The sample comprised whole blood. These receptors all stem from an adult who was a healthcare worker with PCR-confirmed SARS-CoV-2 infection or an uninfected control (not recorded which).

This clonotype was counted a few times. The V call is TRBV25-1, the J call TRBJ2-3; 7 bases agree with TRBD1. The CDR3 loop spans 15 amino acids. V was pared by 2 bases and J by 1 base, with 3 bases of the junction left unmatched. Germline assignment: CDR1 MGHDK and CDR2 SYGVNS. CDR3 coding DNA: TGTGCCAGCAGTGAACGGCAGGGGGGCACAGATACGCAGTATTTT. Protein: CASSERQGGTDTQYF.

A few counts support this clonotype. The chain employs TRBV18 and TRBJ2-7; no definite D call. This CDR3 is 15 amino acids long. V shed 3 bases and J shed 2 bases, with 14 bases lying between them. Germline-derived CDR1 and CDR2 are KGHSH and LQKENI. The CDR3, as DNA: TGTGCCAGCTCACCCACCCGGACGCATGCCTACGAGCAGTACTTC. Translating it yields CASSPTRTHAYEQYF.

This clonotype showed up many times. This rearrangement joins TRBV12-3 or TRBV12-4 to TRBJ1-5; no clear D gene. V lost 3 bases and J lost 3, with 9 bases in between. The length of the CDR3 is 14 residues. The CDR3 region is CASSFGQFNQPQHF. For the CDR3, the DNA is TGTGCCAGCAGTTTCGGGCAGTTCAATCAGCCCCAGCATTTT.

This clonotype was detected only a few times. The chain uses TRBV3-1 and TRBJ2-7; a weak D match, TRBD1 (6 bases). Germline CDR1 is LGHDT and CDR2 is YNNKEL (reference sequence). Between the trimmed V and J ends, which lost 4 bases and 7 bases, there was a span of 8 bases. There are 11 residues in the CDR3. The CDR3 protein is CASSPGTEQYF. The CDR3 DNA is TGTGCCAGCAGCCCCGGGACAGAGCAGTACTTC.

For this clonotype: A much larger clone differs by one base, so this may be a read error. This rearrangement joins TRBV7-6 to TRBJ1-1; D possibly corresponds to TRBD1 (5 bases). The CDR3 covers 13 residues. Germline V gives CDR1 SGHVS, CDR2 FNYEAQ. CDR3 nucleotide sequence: TGTGCCAGCAGGAATACAGGTAACACTGAAGCTTACTTT. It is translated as CASRNTGNTEAYF.

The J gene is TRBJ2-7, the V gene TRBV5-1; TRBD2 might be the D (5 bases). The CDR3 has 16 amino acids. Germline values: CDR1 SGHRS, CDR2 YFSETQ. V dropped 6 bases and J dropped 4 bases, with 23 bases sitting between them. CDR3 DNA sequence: TGCGCCAGCACCCCGTCTGGAGGCCTAGTGGGATACGAGCAGTACTTC. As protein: CASTPSGGLVGYEQYF. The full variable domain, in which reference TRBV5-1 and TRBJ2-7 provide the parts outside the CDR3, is KAGVTQTPRYLIKTRGQQVTLSCSPISGHRSVSWYQQTPGQGLQFLFEYFSETQRNKGNFPGRFSGRQFSNSRSEMNVSTLELGDSALYLCASTPSGGLVGYEQYFGPGTRLTVT.

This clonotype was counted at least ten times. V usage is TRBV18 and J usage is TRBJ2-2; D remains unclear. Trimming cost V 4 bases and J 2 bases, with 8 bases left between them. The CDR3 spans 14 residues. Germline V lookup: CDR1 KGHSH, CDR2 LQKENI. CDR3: CASSRDQNTGELFF. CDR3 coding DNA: TGTGCCAGCTCACGCGACCAAAACACCGGGGAGCTGTTTTTT.

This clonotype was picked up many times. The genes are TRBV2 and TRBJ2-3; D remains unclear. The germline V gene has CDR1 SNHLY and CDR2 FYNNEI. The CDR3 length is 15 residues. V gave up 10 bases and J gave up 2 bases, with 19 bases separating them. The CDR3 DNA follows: TGTGCCAACTATCCTCCTGTGCCCAACACAGATACGCAGTATTTT. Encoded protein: CANYPPVPNTDTQYF.

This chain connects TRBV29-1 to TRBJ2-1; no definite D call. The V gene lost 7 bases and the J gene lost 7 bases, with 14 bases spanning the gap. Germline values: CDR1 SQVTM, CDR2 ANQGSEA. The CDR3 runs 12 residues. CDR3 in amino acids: CSADVLSNEQFF. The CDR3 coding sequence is TGCAGCGCCGACGTCTTATCGAATGAGCAGTTCTTC.

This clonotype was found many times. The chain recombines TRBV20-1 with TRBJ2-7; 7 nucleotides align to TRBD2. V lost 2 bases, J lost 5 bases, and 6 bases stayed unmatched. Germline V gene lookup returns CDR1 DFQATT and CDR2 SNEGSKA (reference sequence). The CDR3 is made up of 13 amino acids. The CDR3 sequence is CSARREGPHEQYF. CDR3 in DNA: TGCAGTGCTAGAAGGGAGGGACCCCACGAGCAGTACTTC.

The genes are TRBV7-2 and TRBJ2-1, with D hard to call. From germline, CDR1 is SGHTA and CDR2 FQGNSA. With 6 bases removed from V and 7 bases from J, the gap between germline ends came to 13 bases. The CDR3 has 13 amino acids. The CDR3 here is CASSSILRNEQFF. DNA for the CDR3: TGTGCCAGCAGTTCAATTCTGAGGAATGAGCAGTTCTTC. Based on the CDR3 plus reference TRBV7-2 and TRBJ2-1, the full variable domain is GAGVSQSPSNKVTEKGKDVELRCDPISGHTALYWYRQSLGQGLEFLIYFQGNSAPDKSGLPSDRFSAERTGGSVSTLTIQRTQQEDSAVYLCASSSILRNEQFFGPGTRLTVL.

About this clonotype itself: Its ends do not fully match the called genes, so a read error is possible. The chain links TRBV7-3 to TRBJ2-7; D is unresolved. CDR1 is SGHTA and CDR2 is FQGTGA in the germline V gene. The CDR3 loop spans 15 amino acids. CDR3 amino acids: CASSFQAGDSYEQNF. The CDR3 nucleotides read TGTGCCAGCAGCTTTCAGGCAGGTGACTCCTACGAGCAGAACTTC.

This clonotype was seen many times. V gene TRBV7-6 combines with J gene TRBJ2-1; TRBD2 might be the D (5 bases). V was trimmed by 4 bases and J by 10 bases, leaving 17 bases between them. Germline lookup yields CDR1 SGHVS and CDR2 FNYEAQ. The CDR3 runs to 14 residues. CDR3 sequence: CASSSRGQLGEQFF. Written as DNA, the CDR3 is TGTGCCAGCAGCTCCCGCGGGCAGCTCGGAGAGCAGTTCTTC.

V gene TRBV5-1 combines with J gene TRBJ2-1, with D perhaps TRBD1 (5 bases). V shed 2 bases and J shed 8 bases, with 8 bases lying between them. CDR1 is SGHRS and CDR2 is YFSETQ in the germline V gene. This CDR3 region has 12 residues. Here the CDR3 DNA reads TGCGCCAGCAGCTTCCAGGGTCATGAGCAGTTCTTC. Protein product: CASSFQGHEQFF. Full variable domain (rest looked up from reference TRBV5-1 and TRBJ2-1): KAGVTQTPRYLIKTRGQQVTLSCSPISGHRSVSWYQQTPGQGLQFLFEYFSETQRNKGNFPGRFSGRQFSNSRSEMNVSTLELGDSALYLCASSFQGHEQFFGPGTRLTVL.

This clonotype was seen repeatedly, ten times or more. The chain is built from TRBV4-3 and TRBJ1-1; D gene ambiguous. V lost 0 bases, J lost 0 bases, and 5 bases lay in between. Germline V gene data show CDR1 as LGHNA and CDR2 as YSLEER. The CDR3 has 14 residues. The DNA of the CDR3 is TGCGCCAGCAGCCAAGATTTGATGAACACTGAAGCTTTCTTT. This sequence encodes CASSQDLMNTEAFF.

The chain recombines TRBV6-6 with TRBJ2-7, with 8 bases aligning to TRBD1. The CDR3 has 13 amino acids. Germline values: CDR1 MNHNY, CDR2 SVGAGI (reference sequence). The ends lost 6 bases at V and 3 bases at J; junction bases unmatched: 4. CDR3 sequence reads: CASRAGGGYEQYF. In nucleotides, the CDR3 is TGTGCCAGCAGGGCAGGGGGCGGCTACGAGCAGTACTTC.

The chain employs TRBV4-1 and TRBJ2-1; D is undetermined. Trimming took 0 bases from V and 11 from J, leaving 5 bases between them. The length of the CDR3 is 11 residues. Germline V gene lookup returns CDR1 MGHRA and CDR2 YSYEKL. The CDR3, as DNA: TGCGCCAGCAGCCAAGACCGCCAGCAGTTCTTC. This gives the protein CASSQDRQQFF.

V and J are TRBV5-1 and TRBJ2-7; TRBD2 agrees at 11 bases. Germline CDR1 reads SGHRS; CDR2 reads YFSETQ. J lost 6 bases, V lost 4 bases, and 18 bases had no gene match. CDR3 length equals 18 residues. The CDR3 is CASSAYYQSSGGPREQYF. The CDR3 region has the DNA TGCGCCAGCAGCGCGTACTATCAATCTAGCGGGGGGCCGCGCGAGCAGTACTTC.

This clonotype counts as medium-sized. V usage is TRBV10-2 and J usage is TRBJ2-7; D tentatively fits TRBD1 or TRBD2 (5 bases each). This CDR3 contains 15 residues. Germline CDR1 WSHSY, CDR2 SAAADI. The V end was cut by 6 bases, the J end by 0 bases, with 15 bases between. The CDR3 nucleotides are TGCGCCAGCAGGGGGTGGGGGATTAGCTCCTACGAGCAGTACTTC. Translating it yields CASRGWGISSYEQYF.

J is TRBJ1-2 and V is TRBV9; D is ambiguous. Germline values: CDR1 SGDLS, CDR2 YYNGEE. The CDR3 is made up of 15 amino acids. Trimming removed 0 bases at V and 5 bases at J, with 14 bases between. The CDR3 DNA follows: TGTGCCAGCAGCGTAGGGCCGGGGTCCCTATATGGCTACACCTTC. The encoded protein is CASSVGPGSLYGYTF.